This passage covers 15 T cell receptor beta chains from one sample sequenced in a study of response to subunit inactivated influenza vaccine. TCRdb analysed the RT-PCR reads with MiXCR anew, one entry per CDR3 protein. The sample lists about 540,000 distinct CDR3 sequences, under 30% occurring once. These same data were also listed under a study on T cells expressing NK-cell markers. From that paper: TCR beta cDNA was made by 5'RACE template switching with UMIs.

The source was CD4+ T cells sorted from PBMCs, collected about 11 days after vaccination. These receptors originate from a man aged 50 or older who received an inactivated influenza vaccine.

This chain links TRBV2 with TRBJ1-1; D ambiguous. The germline V and J ends were trimmed by 5 bases and 6 bases, with 16 bases remaining between them. The CDR3 is 14 residues long. Germline CDR1 and CDR2: SNHLY and FYNNEI. The DNA for the CDR3 is TGTGCCAGCAGTTCCCGCCAAGGGCGGGCTGAAGCTTTCTTT. This gives the protein CASSSRQGRAEAFF.

This clonotype turned up a few times. The rearrangement links TRBV4-1 to TRBJ2-2, with a possible D match to TRBD1 (5 bases). The CDR3 consists of 15 residues. The germline V and J ends were trimmed by 4 bases and 1 base, with 10 bases remaining between them. Germline V gives CDR1 MGHRA, CDR2 YSYEKL. The CDR3 is CASSLNRRNTGELFF. DNA of the CDR3: TGCGCCAGCAGCCTTAACAGGAGGAACACCGGGGAGCTGTTTTTT.

The rearrangement uses TRBV4-1 and TRBJ2-1; D remains unclear. Germline CDR1 is MGHRA and CDR2 is YSYEKL. Trimming cost V 3 bases and J 12 bases, with 12 bases left between them. This CDR3 is 12 amino acids long. The CDR3 nucleotides are TGCGCCAGCAGCCAGCCTATGGGATGGCAGTTCTTC. The encoded protein is CASSQPMGWQFF.

This clonotype was counted only a few times. One end of the junction fails to match germline, which may point to a read error. This rearrangement joins TRBV5-1 to TRBJ2-7, with TRBD1 matching over 9 bases. There are 15 residues in the CDR3. The germline V gene has CDR1 SGHRS and CDR2 YFSETQ. CDR3 region: CASSLRGQGSDEQYF. Written as DNA, the CDR3 is TGCGCCAGCAGCTTGAGGGGACAGGGCTCCGACGAGCAGTACTTC.

This chain links TRBV9 with TRBJ2-6; 12 bases line up with TRBD2. This CDR3 spans 18 amino acids. CDR1 and CDR2 (germline): SGDLS, YYNGEE. Losses at the gene ends were 0 bases for V and 4 bases for J; bases not matched to a gene: 5. For the CDR3, the DNA is TGTGCCAGCAGCGTAGGGCTAGCGGGAGGGCGAGGGGCCAACGTCCTGACTTTC. This translates into CASSVGLAGGRGANVLTF. Together with reference TRBV9 and TRBJ2-6, the CDR3 gives the full variable domain: DSGVTQTPKHLITATGQRVTLRCSPRSGDLSVYWYQQSLDQGLQFLIQYYNGEERAKGNILERFSAQQFPDLHSELNLSSLELGDSALYFCASSVGLAGGRGANVLTFGAGSRLTVL.

This clonotype appeared a single time. The chain employs TRBV5-1 and TRBJ1-6; no definite D call. The CDR3 runs to 14 residues. The germline V gene encodes CDR1 SGHRS and CDR2 YFSETQ. V gave up 4 bases and J gave up 7 bases, with 12 bases separating them. The CDR3 sequence: CASSADALNSPLHF. CDR3 sequence (DNA): TGCGCCAGCAGCGCGGACGCCTTGAATTCACCCCTCCACTTT.

The chain links TRBV20-1 to TRBJ2-7, with D tentatively TRBD1 or TRBD2 (7 bases each). Deletions cut 3 bases from V and 4 bases from J, with 22 bases between. CDR3 size: 16 residues. Germline V gene data show CDR1 as DFQATT and CDR2 as SNEGSKA (reference sequence). CDR3 nucleotides: TGCAGTGCTAGTACCATGGGGAGGGGGCGCCGTTACGAGCAGTACTTC. Its translation is CSASTMGRGRRYEQYF.

The V and J genes are TRBV18 and TRBJ1-2; 7 bases fit TRBD1. This CDR3 contains 15 residues. Germline CDR1 is KGHSH and CDR2 is LQKENI. V trimming: 4 bases; J trimming: 2 bases; junction bases outside the gene matches: 7. CDR3 amino acids: CASSRSKDRNYGYTF. DNA for the CDR3: TGTGCCAGCTCACGATCGAAGGACAGGAACTATGGCTACACCTTC.

This clonotype has just a few counts. The V call is TRBV6-1, the J call TRBJ2-3; a possible D gene is TRBD2 (5 bases). V lost 5 bases to trimming and J lost 1 base, with 13 bases between them. The CDR3 consists of 15 residues. The germline CDR1 and CDR2 sequences are MNHNS and SASEGT. The CDR3 sequence is CASSPSRGGTDTQYF. The CDR3 DNA is TGTGCCAGCAGTCCCTCTCGGGGAGGCACAGATACGCAGTATTTT.

This clonotype was counted only a few times. The rearrangement uses TRBV5-1 and TRBJ2-1, with D possibly called TRBD1 or TRBD2 (5 bases each). Germline CDR1 SGHRS, CDR2 YFSETQ. The CDR3 covers 15 residues. The V and J ends lost 0 bases and 5 bases respectively, with 12 bases between them. The CDR3 spells CASSLEYGTDNEQFF. The DNA for the CDR3 is TGCGCCAGCAGCTTGGAATACGGGACGGACAATGAGCAGTTCTTC. The whole variable domain, filled in from reference TRBV5-1 and TRBJ2-1, reads KAGVTQTPRYLIKTRGQQVTLSCSPISGHRSVSWYQQTPGQGLQFLFEYFSETQRNKGNFPGRFSGRQFSNSRSEMNVSTLELGDSALYLCASSLEYGTDNEQFFGPGTRLTVL.

V is TRBV7-9 and J is TRBJ2-2, with D tentatively TRBD2 (6 bases). V lost 2 bases, J lost 3 bases, and 13 bases lay in between. Germline CDR1 reads SEHNR; CDR2 reads FQNEAQ (reference sequence). The CDR3 runs 16 residues. The DNA of the CDR3 is TGTGCCAGCAGCTTACCGGGGGTGCGGGACACCGGGGAGCTGTTTTTT. As protein: CASSLPGVRDTGELFF.

The CDR3 bases are TGTGCCAGCAGCTTAGGTTTGGGGGACTACGAGCAGTACTTC. Translated: CASSLGLGDYEQYF. V and J are TRBV11-2 and TRBJ2-7; D is tentatively TRBD1 or TRBD2 (5 bases each). Trimming pared 1 base from V and 3 bases from J, leaving 10 bases between. CDR1 SGHAT and CDR2 FQNNGV come from the germline V gene. The CDR3 spans 14 residues.

The chain employs TRBV10-3 and TRBJ1-1; the D gene is possibly TRBD1 (6 bases). This CDR3 has 16 amino acids. Trimming cost V 4 bases and J 0 bases, with 15 bases left between them. Germline V gene sequence: CDR1 ENHRY, CDR2 SYGVKD. The CDR3 sequence is CAISAQGLVVNTEAFF. The CDR3 DNA sequence: TGTGCCATCAGTGCCCAGGGGTTGGTAGTGAACACTGAAGCTTTCTTT.

J is TRBJ2-3 and V is TRBV3-1; no clear D. The germline V and J ends were trimmed by 3 bases and 7 bases, with 14 bases remaining between them. This CDR3 comprises 14 residues. Germline CDR1 is LGHDT and CDR2 is YNNKEL (reference sequence). The CDR3 sequence is CASSQKGAGYTQYF. As DNA, the CDR3 is TGTGCCAGCAGCCAGAAGGGTGCAGGATATACGCAGTATTTT.

The chain employs TRBV7-2 and TRBJ2-1; the D gene is possibly TRBD2 (6 bases). This CDR3 contains 15 residues. Germline CDR1 and CDR2: SGHTA and FQGNSA. V was cut by 5 bases and J by 0 bases, with 11 bases left in between. CDR3 sequence reads: CASSEMGGSYNEQFF. CDR3 sequence (DNA): TGTGCCAGCAGCGAGATGGGGGGCTCCTACAATGAGCAGTTCTTC.